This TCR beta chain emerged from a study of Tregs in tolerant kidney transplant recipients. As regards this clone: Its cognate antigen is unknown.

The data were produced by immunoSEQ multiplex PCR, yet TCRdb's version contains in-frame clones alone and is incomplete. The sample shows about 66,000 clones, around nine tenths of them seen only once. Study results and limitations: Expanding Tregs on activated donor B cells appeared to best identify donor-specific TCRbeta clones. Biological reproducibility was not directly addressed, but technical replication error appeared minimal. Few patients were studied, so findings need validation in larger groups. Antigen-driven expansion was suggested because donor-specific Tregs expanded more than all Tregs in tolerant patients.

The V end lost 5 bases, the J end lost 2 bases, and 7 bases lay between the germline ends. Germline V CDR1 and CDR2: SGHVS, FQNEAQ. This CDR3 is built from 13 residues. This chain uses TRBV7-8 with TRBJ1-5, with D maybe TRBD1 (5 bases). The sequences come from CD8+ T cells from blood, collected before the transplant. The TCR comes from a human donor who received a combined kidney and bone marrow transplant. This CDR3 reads CASSQGGNQPQHF. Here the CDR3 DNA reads TGTGCCAGCAGCCAGGGTGGCAATCAGCCCCAGCATTTT.